These T cell receptor beta chains were read from a single sample in a study of early T cells in non-severe SARS-CoV-2 infection. TCRdb redid the calling of the 5' RACE reads with MiXCR, one entry per CDR3 protein. The table lists about 30,000 distinct CDR3 sequences, under 6.5% of them singletons. Sequencing was performed on whole blood. The receptors derive from an adult who was a healthcare worker with PCR-confirmed SARS-CoV-2 infection or an uninfected control (not recorded which). Both conserved end residues are part of each CDR3. Each record gives: clone size, J gene, D gene, V gene, CDR3 DNA, CDR3 protein. A D gene is named only where the DNA matches it firmly. Clone size, where shown, is once, few, many, or a class for clones that have expanded.

many TRBJ1-5 TRBD1 TRBV27 TGTGCCAGCAGTTCTAGACGGACAGGCCCTAATCAGCCCCAGCATTTT CASSSRRTGPNQPQHF
. TRBJ2-7 . TRBV28 TGTGCCAGCAGTTTATCCGCGGGAATTGGCTACGAGCAGTACTTC CASSLSAGIGYEQYF
many TRBJ1-6 . TRBV7-6 TGTGCCAGCAGCTTAGAAGGGGGATATAATTCACCCCTCCACTTT CASSLEGGYNSPLHF
. TRBJ2-7 . TRBV10-2 TGCGCCAGCAGTGATCCGGCGGAACCCAGTCACGAGCAGTACTTC CASSDPAEPSHEQYF
few TRBJ1-2 TRBD1 TRBV7-9 TGTGCCAGCAGTGTCACAGGGGGCGTAAATGGCTACACCTTC CASSVTGGVNGYTF
many TRBJ2-7 . TRBV2 TGTGCCAGCAGTAGGACAGAAATCTCCTACGAGCAGTACTTC CASSRTEISYEQYF
many TRBJ2-3 . TRBV6-5 TGTGCCAGCAGTTACTCGTGGCGGGTGAGCACAGATACGCAGTATTTT CASSYSWRVSTDTQYF
many TRBJ1-2 TRBD1 TRBV6-5 TGTGCCAGCAGTTACCGCGGGACAGGCCTCAACTATGGCTACACCTTC CASSYRGTGLNYGYTF
many TRBJ1-2 . TRBV7-2 TGTGCCAGCAGCTTAGCCGCAACAAATCCCGCTTATGGCTACACCTTC CASSLAATNPAYGYTF
few TRBJ2-5 . TRBV29-1 TGCAGCCCTCGCGGGACCCAGTACTTC CSPRGTQYF
many TRBJ2-7 . TRBV4-3 TGCGCCAGCAGCCCCCGGGGCTCCTCCTACGAGCAGTACTTC CASSPRGSSYEQYF
many TRBJ2-1 . TRBV7-6 TGTGCCAGCAGCTTAGCAGGGCAGAGCTCCTACAATGAGCAGTTCTTC CASSLAGQSSYNEQFF
medium-sized TRBJ1-2 . TRBV12-3/TRBV12-4 TGTGCCAGCAGTCCATCATCGGCTGATGGCTACACCTTC CASSPSSADGYTF
many TRBJ2-1 . TRBV9 TGTGCCAGCAGCGTAGATGGTGGGACGAGCTACAATGAGCAGTTCTTC CASSVDGGTSYNEQFF
many TRBJ1-5 . TRBV12-3/TRBV12-4 TGTGCCAGCAGTTTTAGAGGGGTGGGCAATCAGCCCCAGCATTTT CASSFRGVGNQPQHF
many TRBJ2-6 . TRBV7-8 TGTGCCAGCAGCTTAGACGACAGGAGCGTGGGAGGGGCCAACGTCCTGACTTTC CASSLDDRSVGGANVLTF
many TRBJ2-7 TRBD1 TRBV6-5 TGTGCCAGCAGTTTATCCCCGGGACAGGGTCGATACGAGCAGTACTTC CASSLSPGQGRYEQYF
many TRBJ2-2 . TRBV7-7 TGTGCTAGCAGCCCTGACTTCAAGGCGGACACCGGGGAGCTGTTTTTT CASSPDFKADTGELFF
many TRBJ2-5 . TRBV2 TGTGCCAGCAGTGGGGACCTTGTCCAAGAGACCCAGTACTTC CASSGDLVQETQYF
many TRBJ2-5 TRBD1 TRBV3-1 TGTGCCAGCAGCCGCCTTGACAGGGGTCAGACCCAGTACTTC CASSRLDRGQTQYF
many TRBJ2-4 . TRBV28 TGTGCCAGCAGTCCGACACGTAACATTCAGTACTTC CASSPTRNIQYF
many TRBJ2-5 TRBD1 TRBV20-1 TGCAGTGCTAGAGATTACCGGAGACAGGGGGATGAAGAGACCCAGTACTTC CSARDYRRQGDEETQYF
many TRBJ2-5 . TRBV7-2 TGTGCCAGCAGCCCCGGGGTGAAAGAGACCCAGTACTTC CASSPGVKETQYF
many TRBJ2-7 . TRBV7-8 TGTGCCAGCAGCTTAGTTTCAGGGACCTCCTACGAGCAGTACTTC CASSLVSGTSYEQYF
many TRBJ1-6 TRBD1 TRBV27 TGTGCCAGCACAGGACAGGGAGGTTCACCCCTCCACTTT CASTGQGGSPLHF
many TRBJ2-5 . TRBV19 TGTGCCAGTAGTCCCCATCCGGGTGAGACCCAGTACTTC CASSPHPGETQYF
few TRBJ2-1 . TRBV20-1 TGCAGTGCCACCTCCGCCCGGGCATACGACAATGAGCAGTTCTTC CSATSARAYDNEQFF
many TRBJ2-1 . TRBV20-1 TGCAGTACCGAAGAGGGGCTAGGAGACAATGAGCAGTTCTTC CSTEEGLGDNEQFF
few TRBJ2-3 TRBD2 TRBV24-1 TGTGCCACCAGTGACTATGAGACTAGCGGCACAGATACGCAGTATTTT CATSDYETSGTDTQYF
many TRBJ2-5 . TRBV20-1 TGCAGTGCCGAAGACAGGTACCAAGAGACCCAGTACTTC CSAEDRYQETQYF
many TRBJ2-3 . TRBV28 TGTGCCAGCAGACCAGACACCTCTAGCACAGATACGCAGTATTTT CASRPDTSSTDTQYF
few TRBJ2-4 . TRBV19 TGTGCCAGTAGTATAGGGCTACCCAGCATTCAGTACTTC CASSIGLPSIQYF
many TRBJ2-1 . TRBV7-3 TGTGCCAGCAGTACTACAACCCTCTTCAATGAGCAGTTCTTC CASSTTTLFNEQFF
many TRBJ2-1 . TRBV11-3 TGTGCCAGCAGTTTTAGCGACAATGAGCAGTTCTTC CASSFSDNEQFF
many TRBJ1-1 . TRBV13 TGTGCCAGCAGCCCCAAGGACGCAGCAGGCACTGAAGCTTTCTTT CASSPKDAAGTEAFF
many TRBJ2-2 . TRBV5-6 TGTGCCAGCAGCCGTGGGACATCCTATTACACCGGGGAGCTGTTTTTT CASSRGTSYYTGELFF
many TRBJ2-3 . TRBV18 TGTGCCAGCTCACCACCGTCCGTAAGGGATACGCAGTATTTT CASSPPSVRDTQYF
many TRBJ2-3 . TRBV29-1 TGCAGCGCCGGGGCGGGAAAGGGCGGAGATACGCAGTATTTT CSAGAGKGGDTQYF
many TRBJ2-5 . TRBV5-1 TGCGCCAGCAGTTCTGCCGCGGGTCGGGAGACCCAGTACTTC CASSSAAGRETQYF
many TRBJ2-4 TRBD2 TRBV28 TGTGCCAGCAGATCTCGGACTAGCGGGGGGGCCGGGGCCAAAAACATTCAGTACTTC CASRSRTSGGAGAKNIQYF
many TRBJ1-3 . TRBV12-3/TRBV12-4 TGTGCCAGGCAGGGGTACTCTGGAAACACCATATATTTT CARQGYSGNTIYF
many TRBJ2-3 . TRBV20-1 TGCAGTGCTAGGGTCAGCACAGATACGCAGTATTTT CSARVSTDTQYF
many TRBJ1-6 TRBD1 TRBV14 TGTGCCAGCAGTCCGATACAGGGGGCGCTTAATTCACCCCTCCACTTT CASSPIQGALNSPLHF
many TRBJ2-3 . TRBV12-3/TRBV12-4 TGTGCCAGCAGTCGGGACGGCGGAGGGTTACTCACAGATACGCAGTATTTT CASSRDGGGLLTDTQYF
many TRBJ2-3 . TRBV28 TGTGCCAGCAGTTTATCTTCCACAGATACGCAGTATTTT CASSLSSTDTQYF
many TRBJ2-3 . TRBV9 TGTGCCAGCAGCGAAGGGAGCACAGATACGCAGTATTTT CASSEGSTDTQYF